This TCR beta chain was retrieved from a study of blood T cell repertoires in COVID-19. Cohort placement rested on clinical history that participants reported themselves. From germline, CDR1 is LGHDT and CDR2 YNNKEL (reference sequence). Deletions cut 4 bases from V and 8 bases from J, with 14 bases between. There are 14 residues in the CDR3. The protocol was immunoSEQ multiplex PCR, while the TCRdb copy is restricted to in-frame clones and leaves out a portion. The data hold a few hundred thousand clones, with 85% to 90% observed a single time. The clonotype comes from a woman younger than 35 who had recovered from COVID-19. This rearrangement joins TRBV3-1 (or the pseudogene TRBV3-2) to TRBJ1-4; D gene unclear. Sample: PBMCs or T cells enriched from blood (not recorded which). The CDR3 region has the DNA TGTGCCAGCAGCCTTCTTTCGGGGAACGAAAAACTGTTTTTT. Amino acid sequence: CASSLLSGNEKLFF.